This entry is about one TCR beta chain. This clone was seen a handful of times. Its antigen target is currently unknown. A much larger clonotype is one base distant, so this may be a read error. Receptor amplification or capture employed PCR. The sequencer listed for this sample is Illumina HiSeq 4000. High-throughput sequencing was used to profile the TCR beta-chain CDR3 region of each patient. In the original analysis: A classifier to discriminate distant-metastatic papillary thyroid cancer patients was built from CDR3 differences across clinicopathological groups. The Shannon index was used to assess repertoire diversity, and the Morisita-Horn index was used to assess tumor-blood repertoire similarity. TCRdb ran its own pipeline on the public reads, namely fastp trimming at Q25 and MiXCR clone calling, and kept in-frame beta chains. TCRdb's processing, not the study's, gives the V and J calls here. Within this sample are about 59,000 clones, with 15% to 20% of them counted one time only. Together, the top ten hold roughly a tenth of the sample.

CDR1 and CDR2 (SGHNT, YYREEE) derive from the germline V gene (reference sequence). V is cut by 1 base and J by 7 bases, and the space between the germline ends is 14 bases. The CDR3 measures 14 amino acids from cysteine to phenylalanine. Only the CDR3 DNA stays, 42 bases, in frame from base 1. The sample belongs to a study of metastatic and nonmetastatic thyroid tumors (TCRdb year 2020). With respect to the entire study: Repertoires from peripheral blood and from tumor or nodule tissue samples of malignant and benign thyroid patients were compared. Broad study findings and their caveats: In both blood and tumor samples, malignant tumors were reported to have significantly higher TCR beta diversity than benign nodules.

No patient had received any treatment before thyroid surgery. The study retrospectively analysed patient clinical samples collected from about 2012 to 2019 using T-cell receptor beta sequencing. Input material: blood. The TCR originated in a male donor with papillary thyroid cancer or a benign thyroid nodule (not recorded which). Some clones in this sample may be carry-over from other donors' samples. The sequence joins TRBV5-4 to TRBJ1-1; the D gene cannot be resolved reliably. This receptor has the CDR3 CASSLSLTECEAFF. The nucleotide sequence reads TGTGCCAGCAGCTTGTCCCTAACCGAGTGTGAAGCTTTCTTT.